The 6 T cell receptor beta chains listed next were all sequenced from one sample in a study of T cell changes during pregnancy in multiple sclerosis. TCRdb's table, derived via immunoSEQ multiplex PCR, lists solely in-frame clones and lacks some. There are about 66,000 clones in the sample; 90% to 95% occur only once, and about 5.8% lies in the top ten. This sample comprised CD8+ T cells from peripheral blood mononuclear cells, obtained before pregnancy. These receptors all come from a female donor with multiple sclerosis, enrolled in a pregnancy study.

V gene TRBV4-1 combines with J gene TRBJ2-7; 9 bases line up with TRBD1. J lost 2 bases, V lost 0 bases, and 2 bases had no gene match. Germline V gene sequence: CDR1 MGHRA, CDR2 YSYEKL. The CDR3 is 15 amino acids. CDR3 region: CASSQEGTGTYEQYF. The CDR3 region has the DNA TGCGCCAGCAGCCAAGAGGGGACAGGGACCTACGAGCAGTACTTC.

The chain couples TRBV19 to TRBJ1-1; D remains unclear. V was shortened by 4 bases and J by 4 bases, with 13 bases between the two germline ends. The CDR3 has 14 amino acids. The germline CDR1 and CDR2 sequences are LNHDA and SQIVND (reference sequence). The DNA for the CDR3 is TGTGCCAGTAGTAGTCGGGGTTTAGGCACTGAAGCTTTCTTT. Protein sequence: CASSSRGLGTEAFF.

Worth noting for this clone: Relative to the germline gene, one junction end is altered; a read error may explain this. The rearrangement joins TRBV6-5 to TRBJ1-1; 8 bases line up with TRBD1. The CDR3 runs 13 residues. Germline-derived CDR1 and CDR2 are MNHEY and SVGAGI. The DNA of the CDR3 is TGTGCCAGCAGTTTGTCAGGGGGCCCTGAGGCTTTCTTT. It encodes CASSLSGGPEAFF.

The CDR3 loop is CASRSQGGSTGELFF. In DNA form, the CDR3 reads TGTGCCAGCAGGTCCCAGGGGGGTAGCACCGGGGAGCTGTTTTTT. The V call is TRBV9, the J call TRBJ2-2; D may be TRBD1 (7 bases). The CDR3 loop spans 15 amino acids. CDR1 and CDR2 from the germline V gene are SGDLS and YYNGEE. V lost 5 bases, J lost 4 bases, and 15 bases lay in between.

The genes are TRBV27 and TRBJ1-6; D is unresolved. V gave up 2 bases and J gave up 10 bases, with 6 bases separating them. Germline V gives CDR1 MNHEY, CDR2 SMNVEV (reference sequence). CDR3 size: 12 residues. The CDR3 DNA is TGTGCCAGCAGTTTAGGCGGATCACCCCTCCACTTT. Its protein is CASSLGGSPLHF.

The gene calls are TRBV2 and TRBJ2-2; no reliable D call. This CDR3 is 15 amino acids long. The germline CDR1 and CDR2 sequences are SNHLY and FYNNEI. Trimming left V 10 bases short and J 0 bases short, with 15 bases between. The CDR3: CAISRRASNTGELFF. The CDR3 nucleotides read TGTGCCATCTCTCGGAGAGCTTCGAACACCGGGGAGCTGTTTTTT.